Shown below are 22 T cell receptor beta chains from a single sample sequenced in a study of cytomegalovirus exposure and HLA in healthy donors. Vbeta (60) and Jbeta (13) primers were used in the PCR. TCRdb keeps only in-frame clones here, not all; method: immunoSEQ multiplex PCR. The table records fewer than 250,000 clones, roughly 84% of them present only once. Sequenced: PBMCs. These TCRs come from a human donor in good health.

CDR3 nucleotides: TGTGCCAGCAGCGTAGTGGCTCTCACAGATACGCAGTATTTT. Translated, it gives CASSVVALTDTQYF. The chain joins TRBV9 to TRBJ2-3; D call uncertain. This CDR3 spans 14 amino acids. The V gene's germline CDR1 is SGDLS and CDR2 YYNGEE. V shed 0 bases and J shed 2 bases, with 7 bases lying between them.

The chain recombines TRBV27 with TRBJ2-5; D is unresolved. The CDR3 spans 13 residues. Germline V gene data show CDR1 as MNHEY and CDR2 as SMNVEV (reference sequence). The V and J ends lost 6 bases and 0 bases respectively, with 8 bases between them. CDR3 region: CASSIQYQETQYF. The CDR3 region has the DNA TGTGCCAGCAGCATCCAGTACCAAGAGACCCAGTACTTC.

J is TRBJ2-1 and V is TRBV5-1; D not resolved. CDR3 length equals 15 residues. CDR1 is SGHRS, CDR2 YFSETQ, per germline. The V end was cut by 2 bases, the J end by 4 bases, with 13 bases between. As DNA, the CDR3 is TGCGCCAGCAGCTTAACGGCTAGAGATTACAATGAGCAGTTCTTC. Amino acids: CASSLTARDYNEQFF.

CDR3 coding DNA: TGCGCCAGCAGCTTGGGACTAGCGGGTAACTCCTACGAGCAGTACTTC. Translated: CASSLGLAGNSYEQYF. This chain links TRBV5-1 with TRBJ2-7, with 10 nucleotides matching TRBD2. Unmatched junction bases numbered 3, after V lost 0 bases and J lost 0 bases. The germline V gene has CDR1 SGHRS and CDR2 YFSETQ. The CDR3 has 16 residues.

The chain combines TRBV27 with TRBJ2-2; no firm D call. The CDR3 has 14 residues. From germline, CDR1 is MNHEY and CDR2 SMNVEV (reference sequence). V was cut by 3 bases and J by 4 bases, with 9 bases left in between. The CDR3 loop is CASSFTQVTGELFF. CDR3 nucleotide sequence: TGTGCCAGCAGTTTCACCCAGGTCACCGGGGAGCTGTTTTTT.

The chain uses TRBV4-1 and TRBJ2-7; 13 bases line up with TRBD2. Germline lookup yields CDR1 MGHRA and CDR2 YSYEKL. This CDR3 is built from 17 residues. With 3 bases clipped from V and 5 bases from J, the junction kept 10 bases outside the gene matches. The CDR3 region has the DNA TGCGCCAGCAGCCATGTTCTAGGGACTAGCGGGATCCACGAGCAGTACTTC. Its translation: CASSHVLGTSGIHEQYF.

This clone was counted a single time. This chain uses TRBV18 with TRBJ1-3; a possible D gene is TRBD1 (5 bases). Germline V CDR1 and CDR2: KGHSH, LQKENI. CDR3 length: 16 amino acids. Trimming removed 2 bases at V and 0 bases at J, with 11 bases between. The DNA for the CDR3 is TGTGCCAGCTCACCAAACAGGCCCAACTCTGGAAACACCATATATTTT. Translated: CASSPNRPNSGNTIYF. Complete variable domain (other parts from reference TRBV18 and TRBJ1-3): NAGVMQNPRHLVRRRGQEARLRCSPMKGHSHVYWYRQLPEEGLKFMVYLQKENIIDESGMPKERFSAEFPKEGPSILRIQQVVRGDSAAYFCASSPNRPNSGNTIYFGEGSWLTVV.

CDR3 sequence reads: CASSLARGMGNQPQHF. CDR3 in DNA: TGTGCCAGTAGTCTAGCAAGGGGAATGGGCAATCAGCCCCAGCATTTT. This rearrangement joins TRBV19 to TRBJ1-5; possibly TRBD1 for D (5 bases). The CDR3 length is 16 residues. The V gene lost 5 bases and the J gene lost 2 bases, with 16 bases spanning the gap. CDR1 and CDR2 from the germline V gene are LNHDA and SQIVND (reference sequence).

A single count supports this clone. This sequence joins TRBV7-2 and TRBJ1-3; D is uncertain. Germline loops: CDR1 SGHTA, CDR2 FQGNSA. The CDR3 covers 13 residues. The germline V and J ends were trimmed by 6 bases and 1 base, with 7 bases remaining between them. The CDR3 protein is CASSSGSGNTIYF. For the CDR3, the DNA is TGTGCCAGCAGTTCGGGGTCTGGAAACACCATATATTTT.

CDR3 loop: CSVTGLAGVYEQYF. CDR3 nucleotide sequence: TGCAGCGTCACGGGACTAGCGGGAGTCTACGAGCAGTACTTC. V gene TRBV29-1 combines with J gene TRBJ2-7; TRBD2 matches 14 bases. Germline V gene lookup returns CDR1 SQVTM and CDR2 ANQGSEA. V gave up 6 bases and J gave up 3 bases; unmatched junction bases: 4. This CDR3 has 14 amino acids.

The chain carries TRBV10-3 and TRBJ2-3; TRBD2 agrees at 14 bases. In germline, CDR1 is ENHRY, CDR2 SYGVKD. V was clipped by 3 bases and J by 1 base; unmatched bases: 12. This CDR3 has 20 amino acids. CDR3 in amino acids: CAISDRRLAGGILGTDTQYF. The CDR3 nucleotides are TGTGCCATCAGTGATCGCCGACTAGCGGGAGGGATTTTGGGCACAGATACGCAGTATTTT.

Only a few counts were recorded for this clone. The rearrangement joins TRBV27 to TRBJ2-7; 10 nucleotides agree with TRBD2. The CDR3 is 15 residues long. Germline V gives CDR1 MNHEY, CDR2 SMNVEV (reference sequence). Trimming removed 5 bases from V and 3 bases from J; junction bases left unmatched: 7. The CDR3 is CASSPPPSGSYEQYF. The CDR3 region has the DNA TGTGCCAGCAGTCCCCCGCCTAGCGGGAGCTACGAGCAGTACTTC.

V usage is TRBV7-2 and J usage is TRBJ2-7, with D maybe TRBD2 (6 bases). The V end was cut by 2 bases, the J end by 2 bases, with 13 bases between. CDR1 and CDR2 (germline): SGHTA, FQGNSA. This CDR3 is 15 amino acids long. The DNA of the CDR3 is TGTGCCAGCAGCTTATATTGGGAGCGGGCCTACGAGCAGTACTTC. It yields the protein CASSLYWERAYEQYF. Using reference TRBV7-2 and TRBJ2-7 for the parts outside the CDR3, the full variable domain is GAGVSQSPSNKVTEKGKDVELRCDPISGHTALYWYRQSLGQGLEFLIYFQGNSAPDKSGLPSDRFSAERTGGSVSTLTIQRTQQEDSAVYLCASSLYWERAYEQYFGPGTRLTVT.

The chain links TRBV5-1 to TRBJ2-1; D not certain. The CDR3 loop spans 15 amino acids. Trimming took 1 base from V and 0 from J, leaving 8 bases between them. Germline-derived CDR1 and CDR2 are SGHRS and YFSETQ. The CDR3 coding sequence is TGCGCCAGCAGCTTGTCGAGAAGCTCCTACAATGAGCAGTTCTTC. This gives the protein CASSLSRSSYNEQFF.

The V gene is TRBV30, the J gene TRBJ2-3; D gene unclear. There are 16 residues in the CDR3. The germline V gene encodes CDR1 GTSNPN and CDR2 SVGIG (reference sequence). The V end was cut by 2 bases, the J end by 3 bases, with 18 bases between. CDR3 sequence reads: CAWSRSAWISTDTQYF. The CDR3, as DNA: TGTGCCTGGAGTAGGAGTGCCTGGATAAGTACAGATACGCAGTATTTT. The full variable domain, with the rest looked up from reference TRBV30 and TRBJ2-3, is SQTIHQWPATLVQPVGSPLSLECTVEGTSNPNLYWYRQAAGRGLQLLFYSVGIGQISSEVPQNLSASRPQDRQFILSSKKLLLSDSGFYLCAWSRSAWISTDTQYFGPGTRLTVL.

This rearrangement joins TRBV29-1 to TRBJ2-3; 7 bases map to TRBD1. Unmatched junction bases numbered 1, after V lost 3 bases and J lost 4 bases. This CDR3 comprises 12 residues. The germline gives CDR1 SQVTM, CDR2 ANQGSEA. The CDR3 reads CSVDRGPDTQYF. The CDR3 nucleotides are TGCAGCGTTGATAGGGGGCCAGATACGCAGTATTTT.

The rearrangement joins TRBV6-1 to TRBJ1-5; 11 nucleotides line up with TRBD1. Germline CDR1 MNHNS, CDR2 SASEGT. This CDR3 comprises 15 residues. V gave up 7 bases and J gave up 7 bases; unmatched junction bases: 9. This chain's CDR3 is CASTRDRGKGQPQHF. The CDR3, as DNA: TGTGCCAGCACCCGGGACAGGGGGAAAGGACAGCCCCAGCATTTT.

This chain links TRBV6-5 with TRBJ2-4, with TRBD1 identical over 9 bases. With V trimmed by 6 bases and J by 5 bases, 8 bases remained unmatched. The germline V gene encodes CDR1 MNHEY and CDR2 SVGAGI. The CDR3 is 15 residues long. The CDR3 coding sequence is TGTGCCAGCAGCCGACAGGGGGTGAGGGAAAACATTCAGTACTTC. Protein: CASSRQGVRENIQYF.

The gene calls are TRBV19 and TRBJ2-5; D might be TRBD1 (6 bases). The CDR3 totals 14 residues. The germline V and J ends were trimmed by 6 bases and 5 bases, with 16 bases remaining between them. Germline V CDR1 and CDR2: LNHDA, SQIVND (reference sequence). CDR3 sequence: CASSHFDRTETQYF. CDR3 nucleotides: TGTGCCAGTAGCCACTTCGACAGGACGGAGACCCAGTACTTC.

The J gene is TRBJ2-3, the V gene TRBV6-6; weak D call: TRBD2 (5 bases). V was cut by 4 bases and J by 5 bases, with 19 bases left in between. Germline V gives CDR1 MNHNY, CDR2 SVGAGI (reference sequence). The CDR3 is 16 amino acids. In DNA, the CDR3 is TGTGCCAGCAGTTCTCACCTGAAAACCGGAGGAGATACGCAGTATTTT. As protein: CASSSHLKTGGDTQYF.

The V and J genes are TRBV27 and TRBJ2-1; 9 bases line up with TRBD2. The CDR3 consists of 16 residues. V lost 5 bases, J lost 5 bases, and 10 bases stayed unmatched. The germline V gene has CDR1 MNHEY and CDR2 SMNVEV (reference sequence). This CDR3 reads CASSPRLAALNNEQFF. The CDR3 nucleotides are TGTGCCAGCAGTCCCCGACTAGCGGCCTTGAACAATGAGCAGTTCTTC.

The CDR3 DNA follows: TGTGCCAGCAGCTCCACCGGGACTAGCGGTTACAATGAGCAGTTCTTC. It yields the protein CASSSTGTSGYNEQFF. The V call is TRBV11-3, the J call TRBJ2-1; 11 nucleotides align to TRBD2. The CDR3 spans 16 residues. V dropped 4 bases and J dropped 4; count of bases not matched to a gene: 6. The germline CDR1 and CDR2 sequences are SGHNT and YENEEA.